The present entry profiles one T cell receptor beta chain with its context. Its cognate antigen has yet to be identified. No much larger clone exists at a distance of one base, and base qualities are not known. The sample is drawn from a study of identical twins (TCRdb year 2016). With regard to the full study: The study deep-sequenced TCR alpha and beta repertoires from monozygotic twins, unrelated adults of various ages and cord blood to test whether fetal clonotypes persist. Replicate twin experiments were performed at different times using different library preparation protocols to rule out contamination.

The protocol used for the library was 5' RACE. TCRdb records Illumina HiSeq 2000 as the sequencer. A universal primer binding site was introduced by template switching, and a unique molecular identifier was present in the final cDNA, enabling accurate counting of TCR cDNA molecules. Specific primers in the conserved constant-segment region were used to synthesize first-strand cDNA for TCR alpha and beta chains. To control for contamination, every cDNA library was double barcoded, receiving both a SMART-Mk sample barcode and Illumina barcodes. Two successive PCR steps introduced TruSeq adapter sequences along with Illumina sample barcodes. The Illumina HiSeq platform was used with custom primers to sequence TCR alpha and beta cDNA libraries. The paper's data handling went like this. MiGEC processed the raw reads to extract unique molecular identifiers, while MiXCR was used to determine the CDR3 positions. For each individual, recombination models were inferred using an EM algorithm with the repgenHMM and IGoR tools. Shared clonotypes were analyzed with the tcR package in R, and sharing was normalized by the product of cloneset sizes. To study raw recombination free of thymic and clonal selection effects, out-of-frame nonproductive sequences were analyzed. The raw public data were reprocessed by TCRdb itself: fastp quality trimming at Q25, MiXCR clonotype calling, in-frame beta chains only. Records with the same CDR3 protein are collapsed into one entry carrying the most frequent genes and DNA. What appears here as the V and J calls and clone size reflects TCRdb's work, not the paper's. Counted in this sample were about 690,000 distinct CDR3 sequences; approximately 21% of them appeared once. The ten biggest clones cover 4% to 4.5% of the sample.

Only healthy Caucasian donors were included. The twin cohort comprised three pairs of female monozygotic twins, all aged roughly 18 to 30 years. Peripheral blood mononuclear cells were used as the source from which RNA for TCR libraries was isolated. Beyond this particular receptor, the publication reports: Invariant T cells such as MAIT and iNKT could partly confound zero-insertion analyses, though diverse VJ usage argued against this for most clonotypes. Fewer insertions were carried by abundant cord blood beta clonotypes; a weaker similar trend was observed in young adult naive repertoires, while no such trend was observed in memory repertoires. Conclusions relied on cross-sectional statistical analysis, since the same donors could not be followed over many years. Recombination models systematically underestimated out-of-frame TCR alpha sharing in monozygotic twins but agreed with sharing between unrelated individuals. Out-of-frame TCR alpha sequences shared between twins showed an excess of low generation-probability sequences compared with coincidental sharing between unrelated individuals. In beta out-of-frame sequences, excess twin sharing was weaker, because having fewer shared sequences lowered the signal-to-noise ratio.

The same sample was also studied in work on T cells expressing NK-cell markers. According to the second study: In sorted CD3+CD56+NKG2C+, CD3+CD56+NKG2C- and CD3+CD56-NKG2C+ T-cell subsets from several donors, TCR beta-chain repertoires were profiled. Among the eight sequenced donors, seven were HCMV-seropositive and one was HCMV-seronegative. To restrict sorting to alphabetaTCR-expressing T cells, an anti-gammadeltaTCR antibody was added in several experiments. In several donors, the dominant CD3+CD56+NKG2C+ clonotypes were among the top 10 CD8+ clonotypes and accounted for roughly 1.0-8% of CD8+ T cells. Those dominant clonotypes were again the most abundant among CD3+CD56-NKG2C+ cells in four donors, at roughly 25-65%. Whether the expanded NKG2C-expressing T cell clones were specific for HCMV antigens was left unclear. Randomly selected healthy volunteers, three men and five women, were used as the eight sequenced donors. HCMV-specific IgG was detected in serum with a commercial ELISA kit to determine HCMV serostatus. Bulk peripheral blood T-cell repertoires were additionally sequenced from unsorted PBMC for six donors. MIGEC was used to demultiplex reads and group reads by UMI, and MiTCR was used to assemble and quantify clonotypes. Only TCR cDNA sequences supported by at least two reads were kept to exclude erroneous sequences. The tcR package was used for downstream repertoire analysis, and clonotypes were matched between fractions using CDR3 nucleotide sequence together with V segment. Antigen specificity was annotated against VDJdb with VDJmatch, allowing one amino acid substitution in CDR3.

The clonotype comes from a woman aged 18-29 years in good health. The sequenced material came from PBMCs.

The DNA reads TGTGCCAGCAGCTCTCCGACAGGATCCCACGAGCAGTACTTC. It codes for CASSSPTGSHEQYF. The receptor chain draws on TRBV7-6 and TRBJ2-7; a weak D assignment points to TRBD1 (6 bases agree). CDR1 SGHVS and CDR2 FNYEAQ are derived from the germline V gene. The germline ends are 15 bases apart after V is trimmed by 4 bases and J by 5 bases. From the cysteine through the phenylalanine, the CDR3 covers 14 amino acids. Here the CDR3 DNA is all that survives: 42 bases in frame from base 1.